This T cell receptor beta chain was sequenced during a study of T cell responses to AZD1222 COVID-19 vaccine. Assay: immunoSEQ multiplex PCR; the TCRdb copy retains only in-frame clones and omits some. The data hold 100,000 to 120,000 clones, with 70% to 90% observed a single time. Trimming stripped 5 bases from V and 0 bases from J, with 15 bases between. This CDR3 contains 16 residues. Germline CDR1 and CDR2: SGHAT and FQNNGV. Notes on the study in general: When two AZD1222 doses had been given, Spike-specific TCR breadth and depth rose. Distributed over spike, vaccine-associated CD4 TCRs predominated at 160-218 and 743-854.

As regards this clone: Its antigen is unidentified.

This clonotype originated in an adult who received the AZD1222 COVID-19 vaccine. The gene calls are TRBV11-2 and TRBJ2-3; D is undetermined. The sample in question was peripheral blood, obtained 28 days after the second AZD1222 dose. The CDR3 DNA sequence: TGTGCCAGCAGCCAAGATTTAATATATAGCACAGATACGCAGTATTTT. As protein: CASSQDLIYSTDTQYF.